The source of this T cell receptor (beta chain) is a study of a mutant IDH1 vaccine in newly diagnosed glioma. Overall study findings and caveats: A vaccine-induced immune response developed in about 93% of the patients.

Stated time point: baseline, week 1 (first vaccination visit). The treatment: pre-vaccination baseline after standard-of-care therapy. Tumors from donors were new WHO grade 3 or 4 IDH1-mutant astrocytomas with ATRX loss. Generated by immunoSEQ multiplex PCR, the TCRdb table keeps only in-frame clones and is missing some. The table has roughly 51,000 clones, more than 80% seen once. As for this clone: The antigen is not known.

Trimming pared 2 bases from V and 8 bases from J, leaving 13 bases between. The CDR3 consists of 14 residues. Germline CDR1 and CDR2: SGDLS and YYNGEE. Sample: PBMCs, taken from a glioma patient treated with radiotherapy, temozolomide or both. The sequence was obtained from a man aged 35-49 years with glioma. This rearrangement joins TRBV9 to TRBJ1-4; maybe TRBD1 (6 bases). The chain's CDR3 is CASSVKQGGEKLFF. The CDR3 bases are TGTGCCAGCAGCGTTAAACAGGGCGGGGAAAAACTGTTTTTT.